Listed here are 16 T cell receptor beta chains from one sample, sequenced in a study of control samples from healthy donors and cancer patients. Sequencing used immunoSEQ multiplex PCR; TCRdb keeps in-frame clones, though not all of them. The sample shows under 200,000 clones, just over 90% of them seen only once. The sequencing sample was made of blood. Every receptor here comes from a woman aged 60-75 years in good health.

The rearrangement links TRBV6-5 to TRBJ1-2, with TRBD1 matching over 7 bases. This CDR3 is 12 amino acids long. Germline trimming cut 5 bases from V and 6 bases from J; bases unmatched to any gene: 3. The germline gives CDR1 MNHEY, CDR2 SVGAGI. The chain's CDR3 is CASSHRGNGYTF. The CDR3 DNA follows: TGTGCCAGCAGTCACAGGGGAAATGGCTACACCTTC.

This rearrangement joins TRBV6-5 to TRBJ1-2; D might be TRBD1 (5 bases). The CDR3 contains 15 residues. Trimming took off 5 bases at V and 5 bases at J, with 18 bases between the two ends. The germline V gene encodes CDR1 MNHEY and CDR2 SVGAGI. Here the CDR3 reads CASSTSTGAVYGYTF. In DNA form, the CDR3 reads TGTGCCAGCAGTACCTCAACAGGAGCGGTATATGGCTACACCTTC.

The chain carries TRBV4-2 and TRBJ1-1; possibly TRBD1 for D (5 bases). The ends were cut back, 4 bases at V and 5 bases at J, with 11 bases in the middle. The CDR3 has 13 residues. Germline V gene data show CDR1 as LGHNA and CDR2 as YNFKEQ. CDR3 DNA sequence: TGTGCCAGCAGCCCCCAGGGTGATACTGAAGCTTTCTTT. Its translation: CASSPQGDTEAFF.

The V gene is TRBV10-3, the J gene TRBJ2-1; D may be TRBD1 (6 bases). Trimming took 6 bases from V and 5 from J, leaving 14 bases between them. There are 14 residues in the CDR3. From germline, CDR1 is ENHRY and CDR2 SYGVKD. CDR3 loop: CAISTGNGNNEQFF. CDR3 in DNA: TGTGCCATCAGCACAGGGAACGGTAACAATGAGCAGTTCTTC.

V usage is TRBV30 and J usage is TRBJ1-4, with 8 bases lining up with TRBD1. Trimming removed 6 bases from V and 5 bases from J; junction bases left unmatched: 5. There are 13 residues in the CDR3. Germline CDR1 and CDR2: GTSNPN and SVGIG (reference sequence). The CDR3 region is CACGQGGNEKLFF. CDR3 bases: TGTGCCTGCGGACAGGGAGGGAATGAAAAACTGTTTTTT.

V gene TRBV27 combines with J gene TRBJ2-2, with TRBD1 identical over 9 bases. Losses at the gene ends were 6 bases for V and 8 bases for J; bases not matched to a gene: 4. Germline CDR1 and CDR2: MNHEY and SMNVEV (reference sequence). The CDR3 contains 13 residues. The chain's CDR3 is CASRYRGRGELFF. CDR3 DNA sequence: TGTGCCAGCAGATACAGGGGGCGGGGGGAGCTGTTTTTT.

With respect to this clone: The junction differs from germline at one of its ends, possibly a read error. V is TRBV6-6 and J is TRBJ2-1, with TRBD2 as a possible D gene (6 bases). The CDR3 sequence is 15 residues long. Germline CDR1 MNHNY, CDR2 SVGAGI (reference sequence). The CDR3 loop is CASSYGRGDMYERFF. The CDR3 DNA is TGTGCCAGCAGTTACGGGCGCGGGGATATGTATGAGCGGTTCTTC.

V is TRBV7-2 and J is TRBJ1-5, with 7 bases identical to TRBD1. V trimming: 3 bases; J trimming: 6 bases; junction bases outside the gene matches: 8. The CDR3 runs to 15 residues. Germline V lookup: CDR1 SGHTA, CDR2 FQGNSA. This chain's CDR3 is CASSFDRTGGQPQHF. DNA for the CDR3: TGTGCCAGCAGCTTTGACCGGACAGGTGGTCAGCCCCAGCATTTT. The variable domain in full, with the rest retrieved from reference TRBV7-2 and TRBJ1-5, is GAGVSQSPSNKVTEKGKDVELRCDPISGHTALYWYRQSLGQGLEFLIYFQGNSAPDKSGLPSDRFSAERTGGSVSTLTIQRTQQEDSAVYLCASSFDRTGGQPQHFGDGTRLSIL.

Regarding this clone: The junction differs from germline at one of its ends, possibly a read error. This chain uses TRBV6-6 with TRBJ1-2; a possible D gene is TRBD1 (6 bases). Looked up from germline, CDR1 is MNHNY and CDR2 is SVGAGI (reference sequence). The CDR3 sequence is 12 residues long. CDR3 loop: CAGSSGAEGYTF. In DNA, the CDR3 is TGTGCCGGCAGTTCAGGGGCGGAAGGCTACACCTTC.

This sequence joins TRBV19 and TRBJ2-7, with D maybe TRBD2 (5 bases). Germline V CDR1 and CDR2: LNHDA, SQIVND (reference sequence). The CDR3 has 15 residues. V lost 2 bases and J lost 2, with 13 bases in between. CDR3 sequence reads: CASSISSDRPYEQYF. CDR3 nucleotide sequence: TGTGCCAGTAGTATAAGTAGCGATCGACCCTACGAGCAGTACTTC.

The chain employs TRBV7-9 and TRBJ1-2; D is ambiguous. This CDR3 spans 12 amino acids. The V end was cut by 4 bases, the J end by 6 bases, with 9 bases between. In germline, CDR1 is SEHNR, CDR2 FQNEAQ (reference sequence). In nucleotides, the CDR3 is TGTGCCAGCAGCTACCCCGAGGATGGCTACACCTTC. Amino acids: CASSYPEDGYTF.

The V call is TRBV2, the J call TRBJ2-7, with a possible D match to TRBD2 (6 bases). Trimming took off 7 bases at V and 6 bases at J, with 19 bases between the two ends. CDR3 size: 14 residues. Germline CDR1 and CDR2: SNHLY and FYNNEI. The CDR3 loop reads CASTRDLASFEQYF. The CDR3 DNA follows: TGTGCCAGCACCCGGGACTTAGCATCATTCGAGCAGTACTTC.

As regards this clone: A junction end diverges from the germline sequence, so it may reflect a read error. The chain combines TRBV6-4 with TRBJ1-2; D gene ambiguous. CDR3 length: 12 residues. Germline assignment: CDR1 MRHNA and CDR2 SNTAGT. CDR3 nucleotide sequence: TGTGCCAGCAGTGAAGTTCGCCGGCCACACCGCTTC. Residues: CASSEVRRPHRF.

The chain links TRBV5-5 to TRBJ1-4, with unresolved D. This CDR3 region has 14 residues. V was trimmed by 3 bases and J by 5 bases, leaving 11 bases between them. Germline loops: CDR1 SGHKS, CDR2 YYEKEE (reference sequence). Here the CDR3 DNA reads TGTGCCAGCAGCTCCCGACTCGGGAATGAAAAACTGTTTTTT. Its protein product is CASSSRLGNEKLFF.

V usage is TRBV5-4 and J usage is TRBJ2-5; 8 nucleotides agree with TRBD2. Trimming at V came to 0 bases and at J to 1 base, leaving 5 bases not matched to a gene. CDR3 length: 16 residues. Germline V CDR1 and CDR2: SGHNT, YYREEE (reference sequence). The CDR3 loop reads CASSLGSGGLQETQYF. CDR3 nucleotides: TGTGCCAGCAGCTTGGGGAGCGGGGGCCTCCAAGAGACCCAGTACTTC.

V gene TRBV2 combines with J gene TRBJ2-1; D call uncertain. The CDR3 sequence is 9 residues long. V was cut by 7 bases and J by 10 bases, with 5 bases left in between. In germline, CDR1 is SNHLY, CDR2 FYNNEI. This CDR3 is CASKKEQFF. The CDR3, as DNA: TGTGCCAGCAAGAAGGAGCAGTTCTTC.